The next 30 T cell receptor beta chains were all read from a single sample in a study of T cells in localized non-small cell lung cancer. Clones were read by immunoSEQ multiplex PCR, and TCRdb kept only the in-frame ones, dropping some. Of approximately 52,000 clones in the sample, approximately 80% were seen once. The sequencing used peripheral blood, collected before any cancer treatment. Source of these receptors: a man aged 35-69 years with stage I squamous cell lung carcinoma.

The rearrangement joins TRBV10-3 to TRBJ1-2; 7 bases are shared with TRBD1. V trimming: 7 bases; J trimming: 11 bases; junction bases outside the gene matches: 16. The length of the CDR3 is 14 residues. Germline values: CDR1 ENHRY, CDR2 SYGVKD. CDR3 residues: CAIKGQPTIIGYTF. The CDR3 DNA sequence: TGTGCCATCAAGGGACAGCCTACGATAATTGGGTACACCTTC.

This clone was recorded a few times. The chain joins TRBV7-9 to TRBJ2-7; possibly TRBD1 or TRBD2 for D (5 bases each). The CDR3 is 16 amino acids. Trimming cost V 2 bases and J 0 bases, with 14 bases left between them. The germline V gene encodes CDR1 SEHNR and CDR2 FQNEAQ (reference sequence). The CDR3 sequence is CASSLKTGTFSYEQYF. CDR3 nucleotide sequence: TGTGCCAGCAGCTTAAAAACCGGGACCTTCTCCTACGAGCAGTACTTC.

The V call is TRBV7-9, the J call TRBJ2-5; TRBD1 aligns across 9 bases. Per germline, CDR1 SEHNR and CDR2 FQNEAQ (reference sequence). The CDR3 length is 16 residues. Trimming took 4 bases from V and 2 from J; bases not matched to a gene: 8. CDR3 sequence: CASSSLRDRAQETQYF. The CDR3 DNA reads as TGTGCCAGCAGCTCCCTCCGGGACAGGGCTCAAGAGACCCAGTACTTC. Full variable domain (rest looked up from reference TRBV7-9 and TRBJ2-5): DTGVSQNPRHKITKRGQNVTFRCDPISEHNRLYWYRQTLGQGPEFLTYFQNEAQLEKSRLLSDRFSAERPKGSFSTLEIQRTEQGDSAMYLCASSSLRDRAQETQYFGPGTRLLVL.

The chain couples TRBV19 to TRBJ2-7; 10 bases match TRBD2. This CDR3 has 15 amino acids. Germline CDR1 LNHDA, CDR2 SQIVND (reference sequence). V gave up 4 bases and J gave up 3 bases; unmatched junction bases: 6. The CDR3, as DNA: TGTGCCAGTAGTACCACTAGCGGGGCGCACTACGAGCAGTACTTC. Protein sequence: CASSTTSGAHYEQYF. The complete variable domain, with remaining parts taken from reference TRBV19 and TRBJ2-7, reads DGGITQSPKYLFRKEGQNVTLSCEQNLNHDAMYWYRQDPGQGLRLIYYSQIVNDFQKGDIAEGYSVSREKKESFPLTVTSAQKNPTAFYLCASSTTSGAHYEQYFGPGTRLTVT.

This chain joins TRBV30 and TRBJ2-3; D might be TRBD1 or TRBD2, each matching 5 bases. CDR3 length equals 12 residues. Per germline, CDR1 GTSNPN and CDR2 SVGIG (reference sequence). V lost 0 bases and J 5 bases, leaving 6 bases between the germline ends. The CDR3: CAWSVGGDTQYF. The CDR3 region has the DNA TGTGCCTGGAGTGTTGGGGGAGATACGCAGTATTTT. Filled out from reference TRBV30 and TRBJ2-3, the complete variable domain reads SQTIHQWPATLVQPVGSPLSLECTVEGTSNPNLYWYRQAAGRGLQLLFYSVGIGQISSEVPQNLSASRPQDRQFILSSKKLLLSDSGFYLCAWSVGGDTQYFGPGTRLTVL.

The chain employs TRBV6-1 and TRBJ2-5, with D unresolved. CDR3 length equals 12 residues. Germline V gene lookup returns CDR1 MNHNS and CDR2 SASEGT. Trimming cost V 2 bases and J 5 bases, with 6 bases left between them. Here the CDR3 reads CASSEFMETQYF. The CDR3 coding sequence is TGTGCCAGCAGTGAATTCATGGAGACCCAGTACTTC.

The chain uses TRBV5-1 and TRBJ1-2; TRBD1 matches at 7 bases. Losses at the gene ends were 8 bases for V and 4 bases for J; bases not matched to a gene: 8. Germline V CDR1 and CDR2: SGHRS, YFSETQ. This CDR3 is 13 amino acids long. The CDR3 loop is CASTQGYGYGYTF. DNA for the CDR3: TGCGCCAGTACACAGGGGTACGGCTATGGCTACACCTTC. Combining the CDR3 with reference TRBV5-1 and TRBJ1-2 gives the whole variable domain KAGVTQTPRYLIKTRGQQVTLSCSPISGHRSVSWYQQTPGQGLQFLFEYFSETQRNKGNFPGRFSGRQFSNSRSEMNVSTLELGDSALYLCASTQGYGYGYTFGSGTRLTVV.

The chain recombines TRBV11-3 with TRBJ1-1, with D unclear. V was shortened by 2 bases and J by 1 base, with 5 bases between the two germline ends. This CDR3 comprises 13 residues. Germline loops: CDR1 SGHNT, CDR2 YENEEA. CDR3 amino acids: CASSLWENTEAFF. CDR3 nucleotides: TGTGCCAGCAGCTTATGGGAGAACACTGAAGCTTTCTTT.

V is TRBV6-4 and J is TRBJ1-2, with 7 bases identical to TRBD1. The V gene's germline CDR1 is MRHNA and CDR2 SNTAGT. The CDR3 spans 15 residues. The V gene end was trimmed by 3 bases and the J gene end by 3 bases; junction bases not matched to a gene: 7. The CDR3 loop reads CASSDGRQGDYGYTF. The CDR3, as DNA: TGTGCCAGCAGTGATGGGAGACAGGGAGACTATGGCTACACCTTC.

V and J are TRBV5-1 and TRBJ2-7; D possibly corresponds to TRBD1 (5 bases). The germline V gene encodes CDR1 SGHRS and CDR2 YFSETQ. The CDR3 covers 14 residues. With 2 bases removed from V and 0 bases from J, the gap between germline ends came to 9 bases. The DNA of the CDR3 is TGCGCCAGCAGCTTAAGGGGCCACTCCTACGAGCAGTACTTC. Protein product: CASSLRGHSYEQYF.

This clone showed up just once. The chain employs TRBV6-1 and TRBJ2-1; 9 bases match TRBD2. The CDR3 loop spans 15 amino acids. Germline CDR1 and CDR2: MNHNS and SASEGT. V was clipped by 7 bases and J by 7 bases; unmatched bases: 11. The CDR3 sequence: CASKEGAGGPNEQFF. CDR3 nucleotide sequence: TGTGCCAGCAAAGAGGGGGCGGGGGGGCCGAATGAGCAGTTCTTC.

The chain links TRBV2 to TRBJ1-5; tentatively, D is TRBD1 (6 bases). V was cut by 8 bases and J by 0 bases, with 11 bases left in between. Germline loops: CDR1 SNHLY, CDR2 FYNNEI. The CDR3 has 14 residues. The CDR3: CASRQADSNQPQHF. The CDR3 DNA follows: TGTGCCAGCCGACAGGCCGATAGCAATCAGCCCCAGCATTTT.

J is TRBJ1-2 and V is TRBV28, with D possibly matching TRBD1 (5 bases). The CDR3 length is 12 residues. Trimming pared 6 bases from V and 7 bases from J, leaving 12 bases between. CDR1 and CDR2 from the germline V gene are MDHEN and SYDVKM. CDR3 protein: CASRRGVSGYTF. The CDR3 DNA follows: TGTGCCAGCAGACGGGGGGTCTCTGGCTACACCTTC.

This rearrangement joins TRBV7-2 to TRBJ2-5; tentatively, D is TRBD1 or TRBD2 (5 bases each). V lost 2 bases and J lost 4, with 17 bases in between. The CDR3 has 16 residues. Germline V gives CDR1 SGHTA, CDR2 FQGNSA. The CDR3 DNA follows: TGTGCCAGCAGCTTATTGGGGGTCAGTGCTGCAGAGACCCAGTACTTC. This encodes CASSLLGVSAAETQYF.

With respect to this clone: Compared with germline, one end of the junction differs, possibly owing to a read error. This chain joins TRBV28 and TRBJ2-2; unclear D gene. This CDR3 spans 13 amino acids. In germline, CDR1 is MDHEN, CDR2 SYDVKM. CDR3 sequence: CASSLPNAGELFF. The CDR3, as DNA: TGTGCCAGCAGTCTACCGAACGCCGGGGAGCTGTTTTTT. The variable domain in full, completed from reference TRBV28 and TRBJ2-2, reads DVKVTQSSRYLVKRTGEKVFLECVQDMDHENMFWYRQDPGLGLRLIYFSYDVKMKEKGDIPEGYSVSREKKERFSLILESASTNQTSMYLCASSLPNAGELFFGEGSRLTVL.

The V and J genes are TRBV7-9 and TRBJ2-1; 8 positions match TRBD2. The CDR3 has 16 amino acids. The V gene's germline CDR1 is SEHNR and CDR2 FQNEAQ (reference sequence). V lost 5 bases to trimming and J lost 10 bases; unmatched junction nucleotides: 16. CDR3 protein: CASSPPITGGRLEQFF. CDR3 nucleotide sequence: TGTGCCAGCAGCCCACCTATCACGGGGGGGCGTTTGGAGCAGTTCTTC. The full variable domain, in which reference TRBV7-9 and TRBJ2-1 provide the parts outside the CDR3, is DTGVSQNPRHKITKRGQNVTFRCDPISEHNRLYWYRQTLGQGPEFLTYFQNEAQLEKSRLLSDRFSAERPKGSFSTLEIQRTEQGDSAMYLCASSPPITGGRLEQFFGPGTRLTVL.

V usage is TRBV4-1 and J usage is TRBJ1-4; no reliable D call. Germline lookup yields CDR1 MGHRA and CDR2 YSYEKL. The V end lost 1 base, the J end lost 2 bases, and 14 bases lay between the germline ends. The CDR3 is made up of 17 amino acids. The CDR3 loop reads CASSQVPQRPTNEKLFF. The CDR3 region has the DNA TGCGCCAGCAGCCAAGTTCCACAAAGGCCCACTAATGAAAAACTGTTTTTT.

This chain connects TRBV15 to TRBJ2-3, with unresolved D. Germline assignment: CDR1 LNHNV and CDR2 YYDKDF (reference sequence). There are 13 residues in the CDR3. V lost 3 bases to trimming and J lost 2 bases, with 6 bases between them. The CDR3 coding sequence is TGTGCCACCAGCAGCATGGACACAGATACGCAGTATTTT. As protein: CATSSMDTDTQYF.

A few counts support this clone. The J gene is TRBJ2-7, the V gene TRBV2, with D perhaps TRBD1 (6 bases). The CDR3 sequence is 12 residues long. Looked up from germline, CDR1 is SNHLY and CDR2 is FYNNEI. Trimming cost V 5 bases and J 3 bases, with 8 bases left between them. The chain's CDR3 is CASSKTGYEQYF. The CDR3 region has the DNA TGTGCCAGCAGTAAGACAGGCTACGAGCAGTACTTC.

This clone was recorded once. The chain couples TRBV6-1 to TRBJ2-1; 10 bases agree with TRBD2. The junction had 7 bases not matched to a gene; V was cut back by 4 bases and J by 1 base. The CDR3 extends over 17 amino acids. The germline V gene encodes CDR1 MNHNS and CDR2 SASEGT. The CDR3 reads CASSGAERGGSYNEQFF. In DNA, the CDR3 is TGTGCCAGCAGTGGAGCGGAGCGGGGGGGTTCCTACAATGAGCAGTTCTTC.

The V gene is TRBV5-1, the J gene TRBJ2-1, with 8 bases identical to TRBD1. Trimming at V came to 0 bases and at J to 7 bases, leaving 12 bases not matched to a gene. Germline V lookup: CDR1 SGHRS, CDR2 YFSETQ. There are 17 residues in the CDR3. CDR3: CASSLEPGQASRNEQFF. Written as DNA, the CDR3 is TGCGCCAGCAGCTTGGAACCGGGACAGGCGTCAAGAAATGAGCAGTTCTTC.

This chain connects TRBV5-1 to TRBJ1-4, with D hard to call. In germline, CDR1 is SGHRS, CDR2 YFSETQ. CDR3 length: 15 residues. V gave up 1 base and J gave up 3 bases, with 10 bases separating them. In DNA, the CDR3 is TGCGCCAGCAGCTTGTCGGTAATCCCTAATGAAAAACTGTTTTTT. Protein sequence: CASSLSVIPNEKLFF.

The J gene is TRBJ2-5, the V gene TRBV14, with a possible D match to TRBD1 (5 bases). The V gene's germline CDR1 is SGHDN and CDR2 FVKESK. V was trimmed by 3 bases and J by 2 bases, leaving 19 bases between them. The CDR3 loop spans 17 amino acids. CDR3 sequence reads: CASSHLILQGSQETQYF. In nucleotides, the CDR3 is TGTGCCAGCAGCCATTTAATTCTCCAGGGCTCGCAAGAGACCCAGTACTTC. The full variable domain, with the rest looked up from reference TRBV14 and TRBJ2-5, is EAGVTQFPSHSVIEKGQTVTLRCDPISGHDNLYWYRRVMGKEIKFLLHFVKESKQDESGMPNNRFLAERTGGTYSTLKVQPAELEDSGVYFCASSHLILQGSQETQYFGPGTRLLVL.

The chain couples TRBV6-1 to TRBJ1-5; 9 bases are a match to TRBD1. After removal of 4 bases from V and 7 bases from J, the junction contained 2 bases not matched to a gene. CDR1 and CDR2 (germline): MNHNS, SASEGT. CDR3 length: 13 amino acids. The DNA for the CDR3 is TGTGCCAGCAGTGCGACAGGGGGACAGCCCCAGCATTTT. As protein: CASSATGGQPQHF.

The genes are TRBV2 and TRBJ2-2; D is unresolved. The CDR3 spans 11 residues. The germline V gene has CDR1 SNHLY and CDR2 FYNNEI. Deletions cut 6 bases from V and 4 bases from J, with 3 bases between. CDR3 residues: CASRFTGELFF. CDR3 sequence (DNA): TGTGCCAGCAGATTCACCGGGGAGCTGTTTTTT. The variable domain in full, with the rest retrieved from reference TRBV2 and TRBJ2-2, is EPEVTQTPSHQVTQMGQEVILRCVPISNHLYFYWYRQILGQKVEFLVSFYNNEISEKSEIFDDQFSVERPDGSNFTLKIRSTKLEDSAMYFCASRFTGELFFGEGSRLTVL.

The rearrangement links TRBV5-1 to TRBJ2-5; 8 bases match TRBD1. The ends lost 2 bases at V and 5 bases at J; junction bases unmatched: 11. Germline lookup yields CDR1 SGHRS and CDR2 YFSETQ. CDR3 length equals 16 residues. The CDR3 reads CASSFNGQGGMETQYF. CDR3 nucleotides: TGCGCCAGCAGCTTCAACGGACAGGGTGGAATGGAGACCCAGTACTTC.

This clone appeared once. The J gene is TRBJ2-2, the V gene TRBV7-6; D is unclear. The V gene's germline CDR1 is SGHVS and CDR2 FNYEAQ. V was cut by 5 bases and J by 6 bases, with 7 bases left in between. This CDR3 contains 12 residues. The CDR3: CASSQRPGELFF. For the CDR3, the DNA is TGTGCCAGCAGCCAACGCCCCGGGGAGCTGTTTTTT.

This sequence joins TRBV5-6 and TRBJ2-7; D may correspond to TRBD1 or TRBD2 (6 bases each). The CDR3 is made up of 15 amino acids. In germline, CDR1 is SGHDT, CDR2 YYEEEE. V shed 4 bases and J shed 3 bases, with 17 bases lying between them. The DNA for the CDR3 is TGTGCCAGCAGCGAACGCCGGGGGCGCGGCTACGAGCAGTACTTC. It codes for CASSERRGRGYEQYF. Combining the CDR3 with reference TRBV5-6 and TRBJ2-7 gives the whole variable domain DAGVTQSPTHLIKTRGQQVTLRCSPKSGHDTVSWYQQALGQGPQFIFQYYEEEERQRGNFPDRFSGHQFPNYSSELNVNALLLGDSALYLCASSERRGRGYEQYFGPGTRLTVT.

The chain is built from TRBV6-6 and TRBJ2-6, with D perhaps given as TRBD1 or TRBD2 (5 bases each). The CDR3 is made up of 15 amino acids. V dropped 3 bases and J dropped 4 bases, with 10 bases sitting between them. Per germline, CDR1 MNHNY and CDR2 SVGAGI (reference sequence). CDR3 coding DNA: TGTGCCAGCAGTTATTCGGGGACGGGGGCCAACGTCCTGACTTTC. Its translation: CASSYSGTGANVLTF.

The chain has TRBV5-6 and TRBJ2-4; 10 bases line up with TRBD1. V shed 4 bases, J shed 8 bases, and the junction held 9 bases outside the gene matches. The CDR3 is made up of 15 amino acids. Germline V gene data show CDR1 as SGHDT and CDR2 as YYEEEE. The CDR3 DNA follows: TGTGCCAGCAGCCGGGCAGGGACAGGGGCGGACATTCAGTACTTC. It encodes CASSRAGTGADIQYF.